This T cell receptor beta chain was observed in a study of OX40 agonist ivuxolimab in advanced cancers. Describing the broader study: Ivuxolimab was a fully human IgG2 agonistic monoclonal antibody targeting the costimulatory receptor OX40 (CD134). Intravenous ivuxolimab was administered to patients every 2 weeks at six dose levels: 0.01, 0.1, 0.3, 1.5, 3 and 10 mg/kg. Among the 50 to 55 dose-escalation patients, roughly 20 had hepatocellular carcinoma, approximately 15 melanoma, 9 renal cell carcinoma and 9 head and neck cancer. The dose-escalation cohort was almost 85% male with a mean age of about 60 years, ranging from roughly 23 to 79. Patients were allowed to have had prior anti-PD-1, anti-PD-L1 or anti-CTLA-4 therapy, and approximately 40% of the dose-escalation patients had been treated with checkpoint inhibitors. Three dose-escalation patients achieved partial responses, one with hepatocellular carcinoma and two with cutaneous melanoma. Peripheral TCRbeta sequencing was intended to test whether TCR sequence diversity was altered and clonal T-cell expansion was caused by ivuxolimab. The paper describes the monotherapy dose-escalation part (N of about 57 patients) of the phase I trial of ivuxolimab.

Patients with a history of autoimmune disease or receiving systemic immunosuppression were excluded from the trial. Peripheral blood for TCR sequencing was collected from all dose cohorts at baseline, on cycle 4 day 1, and on cycle 7 day 1. The samples were taken from a phase I, first-in-human, multicenter, open-label dose-escalation trial of ivuxolimab. Adults with locally advanced or metastatic head and neck squamous cell, hepatocellular, melanoma or renal cell carcinoma were enrolled in the trial. Before TCR sequencing, CD4+ T cells and CD8+ T cells were sorted from peripheral blood as separate populations. Points the paper makes about the study in general: After ivuxolimab, more expanded clones were found on average in CD8+ T cells than in CD4+ T cells. Low levels of normalized T-cell clonal expansion were also seen in some nonresponding patients. In the 0.1-3.0 mg/kg groups, partial responders had among the lowest normalized peripheral clonal expansion, particularly in CD8+ T cells. Which antigens the clonally expanded peripheral T cells were specific for was not determined. At doses from 0.1 to 3.0 mg/kg, clonal expansion was seen in both CD4+ and CD8+ blood T cells between baseline and week 6.

Genomic DNA was extracted from sorted cells for sequencing of the TCRbeta CDR3 region. The immunoSEQ Assay was used to sequence the TCRbeta CDR3 regions. TCRdb took over this immuneACCESS table, retaining in-frame rearrangements with V and J assigned. Such tables are incomplete; in checked studies, under half of the missing clones stem from an unresolved V gene, and the remainder is unexplained. The sample table holds about 99,000 clones, of which about 96% were seen once. The ten most abundant clones make up roughly 2.1% of the sample. Worth noting for this clone: This clone's antigen is unknown. One base away there is no much larger clone; base qualities are not given.

The sample was CD4+ or CD8+ T cells sorted from blood, taken in a trial of the OX40 agonist ivuxolimab. The receptor's source is an adult with an advanced solid tumor such as melanoma, head and neck, liver or kidney cancer.

The nucleotide sequence is TGCGCCAGCAGCCGAGACCACCCAGGTAATGAGCAGTTCTTC. This sequence encodes CASSRDHPGNEQFF. The chain is encoded by TRBV4-1 joined to TRBJ2-1; the D gene is not confidently resolved. The junction shows trimming of 4 bases on V and 7 bases on J, plus 14 bases between the germline ends. From its cysteine to its phenylalanine, the CDR3 spans 14 amino acids. Only the CDR3 portion is preserved as DNA: 42 bases, with reading frame beginning at the first base. CDR1 MGHRA and CDR2 YSYEKL are derived from the germline V gene.